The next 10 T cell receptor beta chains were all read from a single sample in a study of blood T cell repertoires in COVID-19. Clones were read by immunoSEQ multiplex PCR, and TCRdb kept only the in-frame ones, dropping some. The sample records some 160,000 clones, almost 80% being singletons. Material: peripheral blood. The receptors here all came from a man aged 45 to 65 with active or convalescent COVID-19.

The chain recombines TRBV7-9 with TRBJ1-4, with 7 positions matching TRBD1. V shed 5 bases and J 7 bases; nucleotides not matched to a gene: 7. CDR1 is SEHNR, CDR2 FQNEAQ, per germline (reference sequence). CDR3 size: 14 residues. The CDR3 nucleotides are TGTGCCAGCAGCCAACCGGGACAGCCTGAAAAACTGTTTTTT. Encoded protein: CASSQPGQPEKLFF. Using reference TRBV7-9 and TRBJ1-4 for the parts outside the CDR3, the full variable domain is DTGVSQNPRHKITKRGQNVTFRCDPISEHNRLYWYRQTLGQGPEFLTYFQNEAQLEKSRLLSDRFSAERPKGSFSTLEIQRTEQGDSAMYLCASSQPGQPEKLFFGSGTQLSVL.

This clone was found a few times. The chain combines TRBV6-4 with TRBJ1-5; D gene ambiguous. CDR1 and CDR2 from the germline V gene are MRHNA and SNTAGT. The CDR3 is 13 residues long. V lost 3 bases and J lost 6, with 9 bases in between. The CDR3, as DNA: TGTGCCAGCAGTGAGCAACATGGTCAGCCCCAGCATTTT. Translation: CASSEQHGQPQHF.

Here the CDR3 DNA reads TGTGCCAGCAGCCAAGGTGGCGGGGGGGAGACCCAGTACTTC. Protein product: CASSQGGGGETQYF. The V gene is TRBV14, the J gene TRBJ2-5; 8 nucleotides match TRBD2. Germline-derived CDR1 and CDR2 are SGHDN and FVKESK. The CDR3 covers 14 residues. Trimming cost V 1 base and J 5 bases; bases outside gene matches: 3.

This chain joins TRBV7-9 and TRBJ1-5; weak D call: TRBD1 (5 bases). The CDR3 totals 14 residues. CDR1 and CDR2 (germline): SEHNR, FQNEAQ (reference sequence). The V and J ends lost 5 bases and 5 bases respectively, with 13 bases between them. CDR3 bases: TGTGCCAGCAGCCCCAGCGCAGGGTATCAGCCCCAGCATTTT. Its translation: CASSPSAGYQPQHF.

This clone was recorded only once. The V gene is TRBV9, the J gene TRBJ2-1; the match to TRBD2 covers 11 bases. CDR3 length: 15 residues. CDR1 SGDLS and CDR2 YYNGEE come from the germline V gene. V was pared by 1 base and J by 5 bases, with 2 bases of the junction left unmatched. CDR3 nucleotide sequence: TGTGCCAGCAGCGTACAGGGACTAGCGGACAATGAGCAGTTCTTC. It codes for CASSVQGLADNEQFF.

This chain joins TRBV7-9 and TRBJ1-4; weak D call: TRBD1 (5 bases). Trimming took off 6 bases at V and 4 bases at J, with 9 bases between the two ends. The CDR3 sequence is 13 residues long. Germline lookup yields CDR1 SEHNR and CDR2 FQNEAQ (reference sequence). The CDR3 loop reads CASRLDSNEKLFF. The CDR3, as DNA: TGTGCCAGCAGGCTAGACAGTAATGAAAAACTGTTTTTT.

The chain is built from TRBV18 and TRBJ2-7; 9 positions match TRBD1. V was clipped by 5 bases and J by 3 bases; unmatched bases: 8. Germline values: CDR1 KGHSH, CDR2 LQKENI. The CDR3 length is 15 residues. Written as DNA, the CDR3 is TGTGCCAGCTCATTGCCCGGGACAGGGATCTACGAGCAGTACTTC. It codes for CASSLPGTGIYEQYF.

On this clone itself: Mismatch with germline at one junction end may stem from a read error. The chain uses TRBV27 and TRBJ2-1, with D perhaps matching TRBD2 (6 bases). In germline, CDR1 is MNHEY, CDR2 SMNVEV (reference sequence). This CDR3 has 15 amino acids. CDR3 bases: TGTGCCAGCAGTTCAACTCTATCGGTTTGGGGCAGGGAGGTCTTC. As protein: CASSSTLSVWGREVF.

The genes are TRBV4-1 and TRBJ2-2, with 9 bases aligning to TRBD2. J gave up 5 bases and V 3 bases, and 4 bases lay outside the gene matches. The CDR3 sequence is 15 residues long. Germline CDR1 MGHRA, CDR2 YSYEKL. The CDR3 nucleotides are TGCGCCAGCAGCCACGCGACTAGCGGTACCGGGGAGCTGTTTTTT. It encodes CASSHATSGTGELFF.

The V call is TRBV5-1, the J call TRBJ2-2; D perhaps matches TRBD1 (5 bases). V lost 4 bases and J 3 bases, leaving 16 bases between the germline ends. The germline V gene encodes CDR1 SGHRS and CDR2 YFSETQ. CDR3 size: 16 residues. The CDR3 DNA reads TGCGCCAGCAGCCTTGTCCTAGGGGCGGACACCGGGGAGCTGTTTTTT. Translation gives CASSLVLGADTGELFF.